The present T cell receptor (beta chain) was sequenced within a study of blood T cell repertoires in COVID-19. Across the whole study: Collection of acute and convalescent COVID-19 samples took place in the United States, Italy and Spain. From T cells, B-cell-depleted T cells, or PBMCs came the material, which was cDNA or gDNA.

V shed 3 bases and J shed 0 bases, with 5 bases lying between them. Germline assignment: CDR1 ENHRY and CDR2 SYGVKD. CDR3 length equals 14 residues. Original handling: By means of reference gene primer amplification, nucleated cell counts were estimated. Libraries were prepared by immunoSEQ multiplex PCR; TCRdb keeps only in-frame clonotypes and omits some of them. The V and J calls and clone size come from that table; D and trimming were worked out from the DNA. The table has around 110,000 clones, 75% to 95% seen once. V and J are TRBV10-3 and TRBJ2-2, with unresolved D. This receptor was taken from a woman in her thirties with acute or convalescent COVID-19. Input material: peripheral blood. CDR3 nucleotide sequence: TGTGCCATCAGTGATACACCGAACACCGGGGAGCTGTTTTTT. It specifies CAISDTPNTGELFF.